These 19 T cell receptor beta chains came from one sample sequenced in a study of T cells in Graves' hyperthyroidism and ophthalmopathy. Researchers amplified the TCR beta CDR3 regions from RNA transcripts. With the HTBI primer set, the TCR CDR3 went through a first round of RT-PCR. MiXCR was run by TCRdb on the multiplex PCR reads, yielding one entry per CDR3 protein. The data show over 700,000 distinct CDR3 sequences, over 35% seen once. The sample consisted of blood. These receptors were collected from a man younger than 35 with Graves' hyperthyroidism.

The chain carries TRBV10-3 and TRBJ1-2, with 7 positions matching TRBD1. This CDR3 spans 16 amino acids. The junction had 10 bases not matched to a gene; V was cut back by 0 bases and J by 6 bases. From germline, CDR1 is ENHRY and CDR2 SYGVKD. For the CDR3, the DNA is TGTGCCATCAGTGAGTCGGAGACAGGGAGGGGCGATGGCTACACCTTC. Residues: CAISESETGRGDGYTF.

This clonotype occurred many times. The gene calls are TRBV7-9 and TRBJ2-5; TRBD1 is a possible D gene (6 bases). The CDR3 is 13 residues long. Between the trimmed V and J ends, which lost 6 bases and 5 bases, there was a span of 13 bases. CDR1 and CDR2 from the germline V gene are SEHNR and FQNEAQ (reference sequence). The CDR3 is CASSPPQGETQYF. CDR3 in DNA: TGTGCCAGCAGTCCCCCCCAGGGGGAGACCCAGTACTTC.

Ten or more counts support this clonotype. The rearrangement links TRBV7-2 to TRBJ1-1; D is unclear. The CDR3 totals 14 residues. Germline-derived CDR1 and CDR2 are SGHTA and FQGNSA. V lost 5 bases to trimming and J lost 1 base, with 11 bases between them. CDR3 loop: CASSPGRANTEAFF. The CDR3 DNA is TGTGCCAGCAGCCCCGGGCGAGCGAACACTGAAGCTTTCTTT.

The chain carries TRBV14 and TRBJ1-4; 7 nucleotides match TRBD1. Germline lookup yields CDR1 SGHDN and CDR2 FVKESK. The CDR3 runs 17 residues. Germline trimming cut 3 bases from V and 8 bases from J; bases unmatched to any gene: 15. Written as DNA, the CDR3 is TGTGCCAGCAGCCAGGGGGCCGGCGGACAGGTTAGGGAAAAACTGTTTTTT. Residues: CASSQGAGGQVREKLFF.

The chain uses TRBV10-3 and TRBJ1-2; D perhaps matches TRBD1 (6 bases). Trimming took off 9 bases at V and 3 bases at J, with 17 bases between the two ends. Germline assignment: CDR1 ENHRY and CDR2 SYGVKD. The CDR3 runs to 14 residues. The CDR3 DNA follows: TGTGCCATGGGGAACAGCACAGGGTACTATGGCTACACCTTC. It yields the protein CAMGNSTGYYGYTF.

This clonotype was seen at least ten times. V and J are TRBV5-1 and TRBJ1-2, with 8 bases that match TRBD1. CDR3 length: 14 amino acids. The germline V gene encodes CDR1 SGHRS and CDR2 YFSETQ. V lost 0 bases, J lost 6 bases, and 4 bases stayed unmatched. The chain's CDR3 is CASSLGTGSDGYTF. The DNA of the CDR3 is TGCGCCAGCAGCTTGGGGACAGGGAGTGATGGCTACACCTTC.

This clonotype was counted ten times or more. The chain links TRBV7-9 to TRBJ1-3; 7 nucleotides agree with TRBD1. The germline CDR1 and CDR2 sequences are SEHNR and FQNEAQ (reference sequence). The CDR3 totals 15 residues. Trimming removed 5 bases from V and 5 bases from J; junction bases left unmatched: 9. Written as DNA, the CDR3 is TGTGCCAGCAGCACCGTCACAGGGGAACGAAACACCATATATTTT. It encodes CASSTVTGERNTIYF.

This chain links TRBV9 with TRBJ1-1; 9 nucleotides line up with TRBD1. From germline, CDR1 is SGDLS and CDR2 YYNGEE. The V gene end was trimmed by 3 bases and the J gene end by 4 bases; junction bases not matched to a gene: 7. CDR3 length: 15 amino acids. This CDR3 is CASSAPGTGTTEAFF. For the CDR3, the DNA is TGTGCCAGCAGCGCCCCCGGGACAGGGACCACTGAAGCTTTCTTT.

Comments on this clonotype: A read error may account for a junction end that differs from germline. The chain recombines TRBV12-3 or TRBV12-4 with TRBJ2-7; D gene unclear. This CDR3 has 10 amino acids. CDR3 residues: CAGRPGLQYF. The CDR3 DNA follows: TGTGCCGGCAGACCTGGTTTGCAGTACTTC.

V is TRBV20-1 and J is TRBJ2-5; 7 bases line up with TRBD1. The CDR3 has 13 amino acids. V dropped 6 bases and J dropped 5; count of bases not matched to a gene: 9. Germline lookup yields CDR1 DFQATT and CDR2 SNEGSKA (reference sequence). Here the CDR3 DNA reads TGCAGTGCAACCGAGGGGGCTCGGGAGACCCAGTACTTC. Encoded protein: CSATEGARETQYF.

This clonotype was detected ten times or more. The chain recombines TRBV29-1 with TRBJ1-1, with D maybe TRBD1 (6 bases). The CDR3 has 12 residues. Looked up from germline, CDR1 is SQVTM and CDR2 is ANQGSEA. V dropped 8 bases and J dropped 5 bases, with 15 bases sitting between them. The CDR3 protein is CSTYRVGTEAFF. DNA for the CDR3: TGCAGCACATACAGGGTTGGAACTGAAGCTTTCTTT.

The chain uses TRBV5-1 and TRBJ2-7; TRBD1 aligns across 8 bases. Trimming removed 5 bases from V and 2 bases from J; junction bases left unmatched: 9. Germline V gene data show CDR1 as SGHRS and CDR2 as YFSETQ. The CDR3 totals 15 residues. CDR3 amino acids: CASSSRDRYTYEQYF. CDR3 coding DNA: TGCGCCAGCAGTTCAAGGGACAGGTACACCTACGAGCAGTACTTC.

In this sample, this clonotype turned up many times. In DNA, the CDR3 is TGTGCCATCAGTGTTCGTGGGGACATTGACACTGAAGCTTTCTTT. This codes for CAISVRGDIDTEAFF. The rearrangement joins TRBV10-3 to TRBJ1-1, with D perhaps TRBD1 (6 bases). From germline, CDR1 is ENHRY and CDR2 SYGVKD. V was pared by 4 bases and J by 3 bases, with 15 bases between. This CDR3 comprises 15 residues.

The CDR3 spells CASSLTYHEQYF. The CDR3 DNA follows: TGTGCCAGCAGCCTCACATACCACGAGCAGTACTTC. This chain uses TRBV7-9 with TRBJ2-7; D unclear. Trimming shortened V by 5 bases and J by 5 bases, and 10 bases separated the two germline ends. Germline CDR1 reads SEHNR; CDR2 reads FQNEAQ (reference sequence). The CDR3 is 12 residues long.

This clonotype has just a few counts. This chain connects TRBV6-4 to TRBJ1-5; D is unresolved. The germline V gene has CDR1 MRHNA and CDR2 SNTAGT. This CDR3 is 15 amino acids long. V was shortened by 7 bases and J by 0 bases, with 13 bases between the two germline ends. The CDR3, as DNA: TGTGCCAGCACTCTATCGGTGTATAGCAATCAGCCCCAGCATTTT. This sequence encodes CASTLSVYSNQPQHF.

J is TRBJ1-5 and V is TRBV7-9, with a possible D match to TRBD1 (6 bases). Germline V gives CDR1 SEHNR, CDR2 FQNEAQ (reference sequence). The CDR3 length is 15 residues. With 4 bases removed from V and 4 bases from J, the gap between germline ends came to 14 bases. The CDR3 DNA is TGTGCCAGCAGCTCCACCAGGGGTTCAAATCAGCCCCAGCATTTT. It yields the protein CASSSTRGSNQPQHF.

This clonotype was picked up a small number of times. The V and J genes are TRBV6-1 and TRBJ1-4; D may be TRBD1 (5 bases). The V end lost 8 bases, the J end lost 8 bases, and 15 bases lay between the germline ends. The CDR3 is 13 residues long. Germline V gives CDR1 MNHNS, CDR2 SASEGT. CDR3: CASGFRDQEKLFF. DNA of the CDR3: TGTGCCAGCGGTTTCAGGGATCAGGAAAAACTGTTTTTT.

This clonotype was counted ten times or more. The chain links TRBV2 to TRBJ1-5; maybe TRBD1 (5 bases). CDR1 is SNHLY and CDR2 is FYNNEI in the germline V gene. The CDR3 is 14 residues long. V lost 8 bases to trimming and J lost 2 bases, with 13 bases between them. The CDR3 DNA reads as TGTGCCAGCGCTCAGGGTGGCGGCAATCAGCCCCAGCATTTT. Its protein is CASAQGGGNQPQHF.

The chain combines TRBV7-9 with TRBJ2-7, with D unclear. Per the germline V gene, CDR1 is SEHNR and CDR2 is FQNEAQ (reference sequence). V was cut by 7 bases and J by 4 bases, with 11 bases left in between. There are 12 residues in the CDR3. CDR3 residues: CASILNVYEQYF. The CDR3 coding sequence is TGTGCCAGCATCTTGAACGTATACGAGCAGTACTTC.